This T cell receptor beta chain was sequenced in a study of blood T cell repertoires in COVID-19. About the study: Italy, Spain and the United States were the sources of the convalescent and acute COVID-19 samples. T cells, B-cell-depleted T cells, or PBMCs supplied cDNA or gDNA.

V was clipped by 0 bases and J by 1 base, with 11 bases between them. The CDR3 is 16 residues long. Germline V gene lookup returns CDR1 SGDLS and CDR2 YYNGEE. Under the authors' procedure: Nucleated cell number was recorded as an estimate derived from reference gene primer amplification. The assay was immunoSEQ multiplex PCR, and TCRdb's table has in-frame clones only and misses some. That table supplies the V and J calls and clone size; D and trimming were determined from the DNA. The data contain under 120,000 clones, approximately 81% of them singletons. The sample consisted of peripheral blood. This rearrangement joins TRBV9 to TRBJ2-1; possibly TRBD1 for D (6 bases). The sequence derives from a human donor in a cohort sampled during active COVID-19. DNA of the CDR3: TGTGCCAGCAGCGTAGCCTCAGGGGTATCCTACAATGAGCAGTTCTTC. Amino acids: CASSVASGVSYNEQFF.